The 25 T cell receptor beta chains presented below share a single source sample, sequenced in a study of shared clonotypes between healthy human individuals. Profiled with immunoSEQ multiplex PCR; TCRdb holds only in-frame clones, not every one. The table shows roughly 500,000 clones, with around 85% occurring only once. Sample: PBMCs. All receptors derive from a woman aged 40-49 years in good health. Some clones in this sample may be carry-over from other donors' samples.

This sequence joins TRBV7-9 and TRBJ2-3, with TRBD1 matching 9 bases. The CDR3 is made up of 16 amino acids. V shed 0 bases, J shed 2 bases, and the junction held 3 bases outside the gene matches. Germline values: CDR1 SEHNR, CDR2 FQNEAQ (reference sequence). CDR3 bases: TGTGCCAGCAGCTTAGCCTGGACAGGGGCCACAGATACGCAGTATTTT. Protein sequence: CASSLAWTGATDTQYF.

In regard to this clone: This likely stems from a read error, as it lies one base from a far larger clone. The sample holds other DNA sequences that translate to the same CDR3. The V gene is TRBV29-1, the J gene TRBJ2-1; 10 bases fit TRBD1. Trimming removed 7 bases from V and 7 bases from J; junction bases left unmatched: 7. The CDR3 has 13 residues. CDR1 is SQVTM and CDR2 is ANQGSEA in the germline V gene. CDR3 residues: CSETGTGENEQFF. In nucleotides, the CDR3 is TGCAGCGAAACAGGGACAGGGGAAAATGAGCAGTTCTTC.

The V call is TRBV28, the J call TRBJ2-7, with D unclear. The V end lost 4 bases, the J end lost 2 bases, and 9 bases lay between the germline ends. CDR1 MDHEN and CDR2 SYDVKM come from the germline V gene. The CDR3 length is 13 residues. The CDR3 sequence is CASSSRLTYEQYF. The CDR3 nucleotides are TGTGCCAGCAGTTCCAGGTTAACCTACGAGCAGTACTTC.

As concerns this clone: With a far larger clone one base away, a read error is the likely cause. The chain links TRBV9 to TRBJ2-7, with 7 bases fitting TRBD2. Germline V CDR1 and CDR2: SGDLS, YYNGEE. Losses at the gene ends were 0 bases for V and 1 base for J; bases not matched to a gene: 7. The CDR3 spans 16 residues. The CDR3 loop is CASSVGPGGGSYEQYF. As DNA, the CDR3 is TGTGCCAGCAGCGTAGGGCCTGGCGGGGGATCCTACGAGCAGTACTTC.

This clone was counted between two and nine times. The chain carries TRBV2 and TRBJ1-1; D perhaps matches TRBD1 (5 bases). The germline CDR1 and CDR2 sequences are SNHLY and FYNNEI. V lost 5 bases to trimming and J lost 0 bases, with 13 bases between them. The CDR3 covers 15 residues. CDR3 DNA sequence: TGTGCCAGCAGTCAGAGACAGATTGTGAACACTGAAGCTTTCTTT. Its protein is CASSQRQIVNTEAFF.

As regards this clone: A far larger clone is one base from this, pointing to a likely read error. This chain connects TRBV2 to TRBJ2-2; the D gene could be TRBD1 or TRBD2 (5 bases each). In germline, CDR1 is SNHLY, CDR2 FYNNEI. The CDR3 has 17 residues. The V end was cut by 8 bases, the J end by 0 bases, with 19 bases between. The CDR3 DNA reads as TGTGCCAGCGGGCCGGGACCGACGTTCCCGAACACCGGGGAGCTGTTTTTT. Protein sequence: CASGPGPTFPNTGELFF.

This chain links TRBV4-1 with TRBJ2-7; 7 bases match TRBD2. The ends lost 0 bases at V and 1 base at J; junction bases unmatched: 6. The germline CDR1 and CDR2 sequences are MGHRA and YSYEKL. The CDR3 loop spans 16 amino acids. As DNA, the CDR3 is TGCGCCAGCAGCCAAGATTTGGGGCGGGAGTCCTACGAGCAGTACTTC. Translated: CASSQDLGRESYEQYF.

J is TRBJ2-1 and V is TRBV28, with TRBD2 as a possible D gene (6 bases). The ends were cut back, 2 bases at V and 8 bases at J, with 13 bases in the middle. This CDR3 is built from 14 residues. Germline-derived CDR1 and CDR2 are MDHEN and SYDVKM. The CDR3 nucleotides read TGTGCCAGCAGTTTAGCGGGACTTTGGGATGAGCAGTTCTTC. It yields the protein CASSLAGLWDEQFF.

The genes are TRBV5-4 and TRBJ2-7; D call uncertain. Trimming left V 0 bases short and J 3 bases short, with 13 bases between. The CDR3 covers 15 residues. Germline V gives CDR1 SGHNT, CDR2 YYREEE (reference sequence). The CDR3 DNA is TGTGCCAGCAGCTTGGGGGGTAGTATGAGCTACGAGCAGTACTTC. Translated: CASSLGGSMSYEQYF.

This clone was detected ten times or more. Other nucleotide sequences from this sample produce the same CDR3. The J gene is TRBJ2-2, the V gene TRBV2, with D possibly TRBD2 on 5 matching bases. CDR1 SNHLY and CDR2 FYNNEI come from the germline V gene. V was cut by 9 bases and J by 5 bases, with 7 bases left in between. CDR3 size: 11 residues. The CDR3, as DNA: TGTGCCAGTCGCGGGACCGGGGAGCTGTTTTTT. This sequence encodes CASRGTGELFF.

Regarding this clone: A read error likely explains this, since a far larger clone differs by one base. The J gene is TRBJ1-5, the V gene TRBV2, with 9 bases identical to TRBD1. This CDR3 has 14 residues. V dropped 5 bases and J dropped 6; count of bases not matched to a gene: 5. Germline V lookup: CDR1 SNHLY, CDR2 FYNNEI. CDR3 loop: CASSPLQGAQPQHF. The CDR3 DNA reads as TGTGCCAGCAGTCCTCTACAGGGGGCTCAGCCCCAGCATTTT.

The rearrangement joins TRBV12-5 to TRBJ1-2; D unclear. The V end was cut by 1 base, the J end by 8 bases, with 8 bases between. CDR3 size: 12 residues. Per the germline V gene, CDR1 is LGHNT and CDR2 is FRNRAP. Here the CDR3 reads CASGLDYGGYTF. The CDR3 DNA follows: TGTGCTAGTGGTTTGGATTATGGGGGCTACACCTTC. The full variable domain, rest sourced from reference TRBV12-5 and TRBJ1-2, is DARVTQTPRHKVTEMGQEVTMRCQPILGHNTVFWYRQTMMQGLELLAYFRNRAPLDDSGMPKDRFSAEMPDATLATLKIQPSEPRDSAVYFCASGLDYGGYTFGSGTRLTVV.

Of note for this clone: This sample also contains other DNA sequences that code for the same CDR3. The V call is TRBV7-9, the J call TRBJ2-3, with TRBD1 as a possible D gene (6 bases). Germline CDR1 reads SEHNR; CDR2 reads FQNEAQ (reference sequence). V was clipped by 3 bases and J by 3 bases, with 7 bases between them. The CDR3 contains 13 residues. The DNA for the CDR3 is TGTGCCAGCAGCTTCCAGGGGACAGATACGCAGTATTTT. This encodes CASSFQGTDTQYF.

V usage is TRBV28 and J usage is TRBJ1-4, with 9 bases identical to TRBD1. Germline values: CDR1 MDHEN, CDR2 SYDVKM. This CDR3 region has 15 residues. Trimming took 6 bases from V and 8 from J; bases not matched to a gene: 10. Written as DNA, the CDR3 is TGTGCCAGCAGCCTAGCCGGGACAGGGTTAGAAAAACTGTTTTTT. Translating gives CASSLAGTGLEKLFF.

Comments on this clone: Other DNA sequences within the sample encode an identical CDR3. The chain has TRBV19 and TRBJ2-7; 7 bases agree with TRBD1. CDR3 length: 13 amino acids. V lost 6 bases and J lost 2; bases outside the gene matches: 4. Germline values: CDR1 LNHDA, CDR2 SQIVND (reference sequence). The CDR3 reads CASSRDSTYEQYF. CDR3 nucleotides: TGTGCCAGTAGCCGGGACAGTACCTACGAGCAGTACTTC.

The chain joins TRBV4-1 to TRBJ2-6, with D tentatively TRBD1 (6 bases). This CDR3 is built from 17 residues. Germline lookup yields CDR1 MGHRA and CDR2 YSYEKL. Trimming stripped 3 bases from V and 0 bases from J, with 12 bases between. The CDR3 DNA reads as TGCGCCAGCAGCCAGTCGGGGACAACCTCTGGGGCCAACGTCCTGACTTTC. It encodes CASSQSGTTSGANVLTF.

Note on this clone: The CDR3 end shows no conserved phenylalanine or tryptophan, and so a read error is likely. No DNA is shown, since the ends of the CDR3 on it are uncertain; the CDR3 is the one TCRdb lists. This CDR3 is CASSFRQNSGANVPTS. The chain employs TRBV11-3 and TRBJ2-6; the tabulated D call, TRBD1, remains unverified against the DNA. The CDR3 is 16 residues long, counting both termini. Germline CDR1 and CDR2: SGHNT and YENEEA.

In the case of this clone: With only one base between it and a far larger clone, this is likely a read error. Other DNA sequences from this sample encode an identical CDR3 as well. This chain joins TRBV14 and TRBJ2-5; the D call may be TRBD1 or TRBD2 (5 bases each). From germline, CDR1 is SGHDN and CDR2 FVKESK. Trimming pared 1 base from V and 9 bases from J, leaving 15 bases between. The CDR3 has 14 amino acids. The CDR3 bases are TGTGCCAGCAGCCAAGGAGCGAGGGGTGAGGCCCAGTACTTC. This gives the protein CASSQGARGEAQYF.

Comment on this clone: This likely came from a read error, as a far larger clone is one base away. Other DNA sequences within the sample encode an identical CDR3. The rearrangement uses TRBV10-3 and TRBJ2-5; the match to TRBD2 covers 9 bases. Per the germline V gene, CDR1 is ENHRY and CDR2 is SYGVKD. Unmatched junction bases numbered 4, after V lost 4 bases and J lost 1 base. CDR3 length equals 15 residues. The CDR3 sequence: CAISVGGRVQETQYF. CDR3 coding DNA: TGTGCCATCAGTGTAGGCGGGAGGGTCCAAGAGACCCAGTACTTC.

The chain uses TRBV6-5 and TRBJ2-1; D possibly uses TRBD1 or TRBD2 (5 bases each). CDR3 size: 15 residues. Germline CDR1 is MNHEY and CDR2 is SVGAGI. The V end lost 1 base, the J end lost 0 bases, and 7 bases lay between the germline ends. The chain's CDR3 is CASSYWGSSYNEQFF. In DNA, the CDR3 is TGTGCCAGCAGTTACTGGGGGAGCTCCTACAATGAGCAGTTCTTC.

Written as DNA, the CDR3 is TGTGCCACCAGCAGAGAAAACCCAGTTACAGATACGCAGTATTTT. Protein product: CATSRENPVTDTQYF. The V call is TRBV15, the J call TRBJ2-3; no firm D call. Germline CDR1 reads LNHNV; CDR2 reads YYDKDF (reference sequence). The CDR3 loop spans 15 amino acids. Trimming removed 0 bases from V and 3 bases from J, with 10 bases in between.

The gene calls are TRBV15 and TRBJ1-3, with 9 bases matching TRBD1. CDR1 LNHNV and CDR2 YYDKDF come from the germline V gene (reference sequence). V trimming: 0 bases; J trimming: 3 bases; junction bases outside the gene matches: 6. The CDR3 length is 17 residues. The CDR3 region is CATSRDTQGAYGNTIYF. The CDR3 DNA reads as TGTGCCACCAGCAGAGATACACAGGGGGCATATGGAAACACCATATATTTT.

A note on this clone: The likely explanation is a read error, given a far larger clone one base away. Different DNA sequences within this sample yield the same CDR3. V and J are TRBV30 and TRBJ1-5, with a weak D call TRBD1 (5 bases). Looked up from germline, CDR1 is GTSNPN and CDR2 is SVGIG (reference sequence). The CDR3 spans 14 residues. Here the CDR3 DNA reads TGTGCATGGACTGACAGCGCCGTAATGCAGCCCCAGCATTTT. Translated: CAWTDSAVMQPQHF.

This clone was counted a single time. J is TRBJ2-7 and V is TRBV11-2; TRBD2 matches at 8 bases. Trimming at V came to 6 bases and at J to 0 bases, leaving 10 bases not matched to a gene. The CDR3 has 16 residues. CDR1 is SGHAT and CDR2 is FQNNGV in the germline V gene. The CDR3 sequence: CASSPGGVWTSYEQYF. As DNA, the CDR3 is TGTGCCAGCAGTCCCGGGGGGGTCTGGACCTCCTACGAGCAGTACTTC. Combining the CDR3 with reference TRBV11-2 and TRBJ2-7 gives the whole variable domain EAGVAQSPRYKIIEKRQSVAFWCNPISGHATLYWYQQILGQGPKLLIQFQNNGVVDDSQLPKDRFSAERLKGVDSTLKIQPAKLEDSAVYLCASSPGGVWTSYEQYFGPGTRLTVT.

The V and J genes are TRBV30 and TRBJ2-6; TRBD1 aligns across 7 bases. The CDR3 runs 17 residues. The junction had 7 bases not matched to a gene; V was cut back by 2 bases and J by 0 bases. Looked up from germline, CDR1 is GTSNPN and CDR2 is SVGIG (reference sequence). The CDR3 is CAWSIDRVRSGANVLTF. DNA of the CDR3: TGTGCCTGGAGTATCGACAGGGTCCGCTCTGGGGCCAACGTCCTGACTTTC.